The clone carrying this T cell receptor beta chain was counted once. In the original workflow: Estimates of nucleated cell counts were drawn from the amplification of reference gene primers. The table came from immunoSEQ multiplex PCR; TCRdb's copy has only in-frame clones and leaves some out. The DNA gave D and trimming, while V, J and clone size come from that table. The repertoire has about 150,000 clones, 76% of them found once; the top ten carry less than 4.5%. This sample was taken from a study of blood T cell repertoires in COVID-19. Study background: PBMCs, B-cell-depleted T cells, or T cells were the source of the cDNA or gDNA that made up the material.

Sample: peripheral blood. The sequence was collected from a woman of 80 years or more with acute or convalescent COVID-19.

CDR3 coding DNA: TGCGCCAGCAGCCAGGGGGGTGTGAACCAAGAGACCCAGTACTTC. Its protein is CASSQGGVNQETQYF. The chain joins TRBV4-1 to TRBJ2-5; maybe TRBD2 (6 bases). The CDR3 loop spans 15 amino acids. With 3 bases removed from V and 0 bases from J, the gap between germline ends came to 11 bases. Germline CDR1 is MGHRA and CDR2 is YSYEKL.